This passage covers 27 T cell receptor beta chains from one sample sequenced in a study of blood T cell repertoires in COVID-19 (dated by TCRdb to 2020 to 2022). The library was made by the immunoSEQ multiplex PCR assay. Imported from immuneACCESS, the table was reduced by TCRdb to in-frame sequences with V and J called. These copies leave out some clones; in studies compared against another copy, an unresolved V gene accounts for under half, and the cause of the remainder is not known. Within this sample are 180,000 or so clones, with 86% of them counted one time only. The top ten constitute over 0.85% of the sample. Specimen: peripheral blood. These receptor sequences come from a man between 18 and 29 years old with acute or convalescent COVID-19.

The chain employs TRBV2 and TRBJ1-1; D gene ambiguous. The CDR3 sequence is 17 residues long. Germline-derived CDR1 and CDR2 are SNHLY and FYNNEI. Trimming removed 3 bases from V and 1 base from J, with 18 bases in between. As DNA, the CDR3 is TGTGCCAGCAGTGATTACCCCCAGGATCTCAGGAACACTGAAGCTTTCTTT. Protein sequence: CASSDYPQDLRNTEAFF. Complete variable domain (other parts from reference TRBV2 and TRBJ1-1): EPEVTQTPSHQVTQMGQEVILRCVPISNHLYFYWYRQILGQKVEFLVSFYNNEISEKSEIFDDQFSVERPDGSNFTLKIRSTKLEDSAMYFCASSDYPQDLRNTEAFFGQGTRLTVV.

The chain joins TRBV7-3 to TRBJ2-2; TRBD1 might be the D (6 bases). The CDR3 is made up of 16 amino acids. The germline V gene encodes CDR1 SGHTA and CDR2 FQGTGA. The V gene lost 5 bases and the J gene lost 1 base, with 14 bases spanning the gap. The CDR3 loop reads CASSQGPIQNTGELFF. The DNA for the CDR3 is TGTGCCAGCAGCCAGGGGCCAATTCAGAACACCGGGGAGCTGTTTTTT.

The chain is built from TRBV7-9 and TRBJ2-3; perhaps TRBD1 as D (5 bases). This CDR3 comprises 16 residues. The V gene's germline CDR1 is SEHNR and CDR2 FQNEAQ (reference sequence). Trimming left V 0 bases short and J 4 bases short, with 14 bases between. DNA of the CDR3: TGTGCCAGCAGCTTAGCCCTTAAGACAGTGTCAGATACGCAGTATTTT. Translating gives CASSLALKTVSDTQYF. Combining the CDR3 with reference TRBV7-9 and TRBJ2-3 gives the whole variable domain DTGVSQNPRHKITKRGQNVTFRCDPISEHNRLYWYRQTLGQGPEFLTYFQNEAQLEKSRLLSDRFSAERPKGSFSTLEIQRTEQGDSAMYLCASSLALKTVSDTQYFGPGTRLTVL.

This chain uses TRBV14 with TRBJ1-2, with 7 bases fitting TRBD1. Per the germline V gene, CDR1 is SGHDN and CDR2 is FVKESK. V was clipped by 4 bases and J by 4 bases; unmatched bases: 6. There are 14 residues in the CDR3. The CDR3 reads CASSLHRGGYGYTF. Written as DNA, the CDR3 is TGTGCCAGCAGCCTCCACAGGGGAGGCTATGGCTACACCTTC.

The chain employs TRBV2 and TRBJ1-2, with 8 bases identical to TRBD1. The germline V gene encodes CDR1 SNHLY and CDR2 FYNNEI. Unmatched junction bases numbered 11, after V lost 1 base and J lost 13 bases. The CDR3 is 14 amino acids. CDR3 loop: CASSEDRPGGPATF. In nucleotides, the CDR3 is TGTGCCAGCAGTGAAGATCGGCCAGGGGGCCCTGCCACCTTC. The complete variable domain, with remaining parts taken from reference TRBV2 and TRBJ1-2, reads EPEVTQTPSHQVTQMGQEVILRCVPISNHLYFYWYRQILGQKVEFLVSFYNNEISEKSEIFDDQFSVERPDGSNFTLKIRSTKLEDSAMYFCASSEDRPGGPATFGSGTRLTVV.

The chain couples TRBV6-5 to TRBJ2-3; D gene unclear. Trimming removed 8 bases from V and 4 bases from J, with 13 bases in between. CDR1 MNHEY and CDR2 SVGAGI come from the germline V gene. The CDR3 has 13 residues. The CDR3, as DNA: TGTGCCAGCCGCCTGGCCCTCGCAGATACGCAGTATTTT. Translated, it gives CASRLALADTQYF.

The chain links TRBV6-5 to TRBJ2-1, with 8 bases matching TRBD1. This CDR3 comprises 15 residues. The V gene end was trimmed by 6 bases and the J gene end by 5 bases; junction bases not matched to a gene: 9. Germline assignment: CDR1 MNHEY and CDR2 SVGAGI. This chain's CDR3 is CASSDDRGSHNEQFF. The CDR3 region has the DNA TGTGCCAGCAGCGACGACAGGGGATCCCACAATGAGCAGTTCTTC.

In DNA form, the CDR3 reads TGTGCCAGCAGCAATATAAAAGGACAGGGGGCGAGCTATGGCTACACCTTC. Translation: CASSNIKGQGASYGYTF. The chain joins TRBV7-9 to TRBJ1-2, with 11 bases that match TRBD1. J was trimmed by 4 bases and V by 5 bases; bases with no gene match: 12. This CDR3 is built from 17 residues. Germline CDR1 is SEHNR and CDR2 is FQNEAQ (reference sequence).

The rearrangement joins TRBV7-8 to TRBJ1-1; the D gene is possibly TRBD1 (6 bases). Trimming cost V 6 bases and J 4 bases, with 18 bases left between them. CDR1 and CDR2 (germline): SGHVS, FQNEAQ. This CDR3 contains 15 residues. CDR3 sequence: CASSPLQGLSTEAFF. The CDR3 DNA is TGTGCCAGCAGTCCTCTTCAGGGGTTGAGCACTGAAGCTTTCTTT.

The gene calls are TRBV7-2 and TRBJ1-6; 8 bases are shared with TRBD1. The length of the CDR3 is 15 residues. V shed 4 bases and J 7 bases; nucleotides not matched to a gene: 6. CDR1 and CDR2 from the germline V gene are SGHTA and FQGNSA. CDR3 nucleotide sequence: TGTGCCAGCAGCTATTCCCAGGGGGCCAATTCACCCCTCCACTTT. This gives the protein CASSYSQGANSPLHF.

This clone turned up a few times. This chain connects TRBV30 to TRBJ1-4; 10 nucleotides match TRBD1. Germline CDR1 GTSNPN, CDR2 SVGIG (reference sequence). The CDR3 is 14 residues long. Germline trimming cut 0 bases from V and 10 bases from J; bases unmatched to any gene: 5. The CDR3 here is CAWSVGTGVAKLFF. Written as DNA, the CDR3 is TGTGCCTGGAGTGTTGGGACAGGGGTCGCAAAACTGTTTTTT.

The rearrangement uses TRBV24-1 and TRBJ2-1, with 7 bases that match TRBD2. The length of the CDR3 is 14 residues. The germline V gene encodes CDR1 KGHDR and CDR2 SFDVKD. The V and J ends lost 7 bases and 6 bases, in that order; junction bases with no gene match: 8. CDR3 nucleotides: TGTGCCACCAGCCTAGCGGACTCTCTCAATGAGCAGTTCTTC. This sequence encodes CATSLADSLNEQFF.

The V and J genes are TRBV29-1 and TRBJ1-1; the D gene is possibly TRBD1 (6 bases). Germline V CDR1 and CDR2: SQVTM, ANQGSEA. V lost 7 bases, J lost 6 bases, and 12 bases lay in between. The CDR3 covers 11 residues. This chain's CDR3 is CSASGQSEAFF. DNA of the CDR3: TGCAGCGCAAGTGGACAGTCTGAAGCTTTCTTT.

V is TRBV11-2 and J is TRBJ1-2; possible D gene TRBD1, 6 bases. The CDR3 totals 12 residues. The V and J ends lost 5 bases and 7 bases respectively, with 11 bases between them. The germline V gene encodes CDR1 SGHAT and CDR2 FQNNGV. CDR3 loop: CASSLQGSGYTF. The CDR3 DNA follows: TGTGCCAGCAGCCTACAGGGCTCTGGCTACACCTTC.

The chain uses TRBV19 and TRBJ1-5, with D perhaps TRBD1 (6 bases). Germline CDR1 and CDR2: LNHDA and SQIVND (reference sequence). V shed 8 bases and J shed 3 bases, with 8 bases lying between them. The CDR3 length is 12 residues. This CDR3 is CASGGSNQPQHF. The CDR3 DNA sequence: TGTGCCAGTGGGGGCTCCAATCAGCCCCAGCATTTT.

The chain carries TRBV6-2 or TRBV6-3 and TRBJ1-1; D is possibly TRBD1 (6 bases). V was cut by 0 bases and J by 5 bases, with 16 bases left in between. Germline V gene sequence: CDR1 MNHEY, CDR2 SVGEGT. This CDR3 comprises 16 residues. CDR3: CASSYSRGILGTEAFF. CDR3 nucleotide sequence: TGTGCCAGCAGTTACTCGAGGGGGATTCTCGGGACTGAAGCTTTCTTT.

The chain uses TRBV6-1 and TRBJ2-5; possible D gene TRBD2, 5 bases. Germline CDR1 and CDR2: MNHNS and SASEGT. V gave up 3 bases and J gave up 7 bases, with 15 bases separating them. The CDR3 extends over 14 amino acids. The CDR3 DNA reads as TGTGCCAGCAGTGATCGGAGGCTTCGTTTGACCCAGTACTTC. Residues: CASSDRRLRLTQYF.

The rearrangement links TRBV19 to TRBJ1-1; D might be TRBD1 (6 bases). From germline, CDR1 is LNHDA and CDR2 SQIVND (reference sequence). The CDR3 runs to 12 residues. Trimming pared 6 bases from V and 8 bases from J, leaving 13 bases between. The CDR3 nucleotides are TGTGCCAGTAGACAGACCGGGACAGAAGCTTTCTTT. Translating it yields CASRQTGTEAFF.

The genes are TRBV10-3 and TRBJ1-4, with 9 bases fitting TRBD1. The CDR3 has 15 residues. The J segment lost 10 bases and the V segment lost 3 bases, leaving 9 bases of the junction unmatched. Germline V CDR1 and CDR2: ENHRY, SYGVKD. The CDR3, as DNA: TGTGCCATCAGTGACTCCGGGACAGGGTGGGCAAAACTGTTTTTT. It translates to CAISDSGTGWAKLFF.

This clone was detected only a few times. The J gene is TRBJ1-3, the V gene TRBV5-5; D is ambiguous. Germline V lookup: CDR1 SGHKS, CDR2 YYEKEE (reference sequence). The CDR3 loop spans 14 amino acids. The V end lost 1 base, the J end lost 4 bases, and 9 bases lay between the germline ends. CDR3 residues: CASSLPGNGNTIYF. CDR3 in DNA: TGTGCCAGCAGCTTGCCGGGGAACGGAAACACCATATATTTT.

The V gene is TRBV27, the J gene TRBJ1-6; 12 nucleotides align to TRBD1. V dropped 5 bases and J dropped 9; count of bases not matched to a gene: 11. Germline V gene sequence: CDR1 MNHEY, CDR2 SMNVEV (reference sequence). The CDR3 spans 17 residues. As DNA, the CDR3 is TGTGCCAGCAGTCCCTCCGGGACAGGGGGCTACAGTTCACCCCTCCACTTT. The encoded protein is CASSPSGTGGYSSPLHF.

CDR3 region: CASSEQGYGYTF. The CDR3 nucleotides read TGCGCCAGCAGTGAACAGGGTTATGGCTACACCTTC. The J gene is TRBJ1-2, the V gene TRBV10-2; tentatively, D is TRBD1 (6 bases). Germline lookup yields CDR1 WSHSY and CDR2 SAAADI. Trimming removed 3 bases at V and 5 bases at J, with 7 bases between. The CDR3 sequence is 12 residues long.

As DNA, the CDR3 is TGCGCCAGCAGCGCGAGACTAGCGGGGTCGGCAGATACGCAGTATTTT. This translates into CASSARLAGSADTQYF. V is TRBV5-1 and J is TRBJ2-3; 11 nucleotides agree with TRBD2. After removal of 4 bases from V and 4 bases from J, the junction contained 8 bases not matched to a gene. This CDR3 region has 16 residues. From germline, CDR1 is SGHRS and CDR2 YFSETQ.

The genes are TRBV7-3 and TRBJ2-1; possible D gene TRBD1, 5 bases. This CDR3 comprises 17 residues. Germline V gene data show CDR1 as SGHTA and CDR2 as FQGTGA. V shed 2 bases and J shed 9 bases, with 23 bases lying between them. For the CDR3, the DNA is TGTGCCAGCAGCTTATTCCCCCCGCCGACAGACGAGAGTGAGCAGTTCTTC. It is translated as CASSLFPPPTDESEQFF.

This clone was seen a single time. The chain has TRBV6-5 and TRBJ1-2, with D possibly TRBD1 on 6 matching bases. The CDR3 covers 14 residues. The germline V gene has CDR1 MNHEY and CDR2 SVGAGI. V shed 0 bases and J shed 6 bases, with 11 bases lying between them. CDR3 residues: CASSYSQGVHGYTF. CDR3 nucleotide sequence: TGTGCCAGCAGTTACTCACAGGGTGTTCATGGCTACACCTTC.

To note about this clone: Additional DNA sequences in this sample encode the identical CDR3. The rearrangement uses TRBV2 and TRBJ1-5; 9 bases fit TRBD1. This CDR3 is 16 amino acids long. The ends lost 0 bases at V and 6 bases at J; junction bases unmatched: 6. The germline V gene has CDR1 SNHLY and CDR2 FYNNEI. CDR3 loop: CASSEALDRGGQPQHF. The CDR3, as DNA: TGTGCCAGCAGTGAAGCGCTCGACAGGGGGGGTCAGCCCCAGCATTTT.

This rearrangement joins TRBV24-1 to TRBJ2-1; 10 bases fit TRBD2. This CDR3 region has 17 residues. Looked up from germline, CDR1 is KGHDR and CDR2 is SFDVKD. With V trimmed by 4 bases and J by 0 bases, 5 bases remained unmatched. The CDR3 loop is CATSDALAGSSYNEQFF. In DNA form, the CDR3 reads TGTGCCACCAGTGACGCACTAGCGGGGAGCTCCTACAATGAGCAGTTCTTC.